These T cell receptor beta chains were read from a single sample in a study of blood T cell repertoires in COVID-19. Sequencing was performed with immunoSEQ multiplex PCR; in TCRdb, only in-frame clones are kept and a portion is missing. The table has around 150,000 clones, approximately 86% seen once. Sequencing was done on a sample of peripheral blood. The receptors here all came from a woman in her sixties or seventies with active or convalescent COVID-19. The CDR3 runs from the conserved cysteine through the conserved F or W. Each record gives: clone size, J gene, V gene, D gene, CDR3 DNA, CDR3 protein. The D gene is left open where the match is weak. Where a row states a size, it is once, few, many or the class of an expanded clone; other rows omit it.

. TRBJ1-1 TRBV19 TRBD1 TGTGCCAGTAGTATTGGGGGAACAGGGGGTCTTACGGACACTGAAGCTTTCTTT CASSIGGTGGLTDTEAFF
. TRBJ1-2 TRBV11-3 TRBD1 TGTGCCAGCAGCCGACAGGGTGAGGGCTACACCTTC CASSRQGEGYTF
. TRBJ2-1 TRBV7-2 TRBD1 TGTGCCAGCAGCCCTTTCAGGGGGCTCAATGAGCAGTTCTTC CASSPFRGLNEQFF
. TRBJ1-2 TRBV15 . TGTGCCACCAGCAGAGATAAGGGGCTCAGCTATGGCTACACCTTC CATSRDKGLSYGYTF
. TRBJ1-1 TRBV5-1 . TGCGCCAGCAGCTTGGTTTCAGGGGTGAACACTGAAGCTTTCTTT CASSLVSGVNTEAFF
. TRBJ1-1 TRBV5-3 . TGTGCCAGAAGTAGGGGTGTGAACACTGAAGCTTTCTTT CARSRGVNTEAFF
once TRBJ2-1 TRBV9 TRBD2 TGTGCCAGCAGCCCGAGTCCGCGGGGGGGCCGAGAGCAGTTCTTC CASSPSPRGGREQFF
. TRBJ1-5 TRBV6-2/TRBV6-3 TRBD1 TGTGCCAGCAGTAAACAGGGGGGGAGCAATCAGCCCCAGCATTTT CASSKQGGSNQPQHF
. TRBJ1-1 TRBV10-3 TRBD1 TGTGCCATCAATGACAGGGGGCGGGGTGATGAAGCTTTCTTT CAINDRGRGDEAFF
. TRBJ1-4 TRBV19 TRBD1 TGTGCCAGTAGCACCGGGACAGGGCCGGCGTTGGGCGAAAAACTGTTTTTT CASSTGTGPALGEKLFF
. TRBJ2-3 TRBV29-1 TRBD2 TGCGGGGGGGGGTCAGATACGCAGTATTTT CGGGSDTQYF
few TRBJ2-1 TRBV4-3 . TGCGCCAGCAGCGTGGGGAAGGGGTACAATGAGCAGTTCTTC CASSVGKGYNEQFF
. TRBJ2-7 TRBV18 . TGTGCCAGCTCACTCCAGGGGGGTGACAACGAGCAGTACTTC CASSLQGGDNEQYF
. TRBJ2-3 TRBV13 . TGTGCCAGCAGCTTCGCCGGGTTGAGGACAGATACGCAGTATTTT CASSFAGLRTDTQYF
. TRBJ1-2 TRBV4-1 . TGCGCCAGCAGCCAATTTCGGGGGAAGAACTATGGCTACACCTTC CASSQFRGKNYGYTF
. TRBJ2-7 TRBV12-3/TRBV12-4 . TGTGCCAGCAGACGACATTACGAGCAGTACTTC CASRRHYEQYF
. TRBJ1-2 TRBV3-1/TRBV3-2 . TGTGCCAGCAGCCAACAACTGACAGCCTATGGCTACACCTTC CASSQQLTAYGYTF
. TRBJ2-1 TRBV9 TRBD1 TGTGCCAGCAGCCCGAGGGGGGACAGGGCCTACAATGAGCAGTTCTTC CASSPRGDRAYNEQFF
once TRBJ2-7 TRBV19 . TGTGCCAGTAGTATCCAGGCCTTCCGGGGCTACGAGCAGTACTTC CASSIQAFRGYEQYF
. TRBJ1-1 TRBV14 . TGTGCCAGCAGCCAAGCTCCGAACACTGAAGCTTTCTTT CASSQAPNTEAFF
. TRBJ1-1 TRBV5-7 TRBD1 TGTGCCAGCAGCCCGGGACAGGAGAACACTGAAGCTTTCTTT CASSPGQENTEAFF
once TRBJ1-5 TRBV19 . TGTGCCAGTAGTATCAGGGCTCGCAATCAGCCCCAGCATTTT CASSIRARNQPQHF